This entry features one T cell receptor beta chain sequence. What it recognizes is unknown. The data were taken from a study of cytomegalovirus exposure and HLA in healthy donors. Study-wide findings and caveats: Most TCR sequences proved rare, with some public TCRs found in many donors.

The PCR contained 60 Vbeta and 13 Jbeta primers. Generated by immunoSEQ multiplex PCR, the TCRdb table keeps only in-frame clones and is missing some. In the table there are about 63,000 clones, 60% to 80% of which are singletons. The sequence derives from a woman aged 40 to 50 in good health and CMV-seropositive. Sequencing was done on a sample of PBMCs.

DNA for the CDR3: TGTGCCAGCAACGAGGACAGGGGAGGAACCTATAATTCACCCCTCCACTTT. Encoded protein: CASNEDRGGTYNSPLHF. This chain connects TRBV9 to TRBJ1-6; 9 bases are a match to TRBD1. The trim removed 6 bases at V and 2 bases at J, leaving 9 bases unmatched. CDR3 length: 17 residues. Germline CDR1 is SGDLS and CDR2 is YYNGEE.